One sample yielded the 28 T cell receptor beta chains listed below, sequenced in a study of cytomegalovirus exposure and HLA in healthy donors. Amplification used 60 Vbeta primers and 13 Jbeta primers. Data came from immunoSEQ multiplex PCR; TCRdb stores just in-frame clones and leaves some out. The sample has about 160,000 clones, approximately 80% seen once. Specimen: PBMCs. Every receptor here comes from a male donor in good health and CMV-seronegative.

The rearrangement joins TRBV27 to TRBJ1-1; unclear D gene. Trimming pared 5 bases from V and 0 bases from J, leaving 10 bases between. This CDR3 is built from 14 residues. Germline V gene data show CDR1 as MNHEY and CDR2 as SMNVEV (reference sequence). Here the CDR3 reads CASSPQLMNTEAFF. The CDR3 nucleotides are TGTGCCAGCAGTCCACAGCTCATGAACACTGAAGCTTTCTTT.

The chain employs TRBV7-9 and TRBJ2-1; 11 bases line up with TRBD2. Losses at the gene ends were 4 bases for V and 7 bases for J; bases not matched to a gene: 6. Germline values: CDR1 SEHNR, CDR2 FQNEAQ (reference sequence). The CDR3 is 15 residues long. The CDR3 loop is CASSSPSGGRNEQFF. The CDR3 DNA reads TGTGCCAGCAGCTCGCCTAGCGGGGGGCGGAATGAGCAGTTCTTC.

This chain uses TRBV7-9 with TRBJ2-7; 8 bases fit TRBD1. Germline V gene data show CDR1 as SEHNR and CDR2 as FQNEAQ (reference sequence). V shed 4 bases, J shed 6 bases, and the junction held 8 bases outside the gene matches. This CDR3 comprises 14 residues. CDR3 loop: CASSSTRGRGEQYF. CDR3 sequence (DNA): TGTGCCAGCAGCTCGACCAGGGGGCGAGGCGAGCAGTACTTC.

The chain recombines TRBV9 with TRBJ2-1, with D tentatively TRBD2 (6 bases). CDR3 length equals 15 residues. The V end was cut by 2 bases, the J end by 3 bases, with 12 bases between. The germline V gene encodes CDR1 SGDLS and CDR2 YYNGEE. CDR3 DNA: TGTGCCAGCAGCGTTCAGGCGCGGGGCTACAATGAGCAGTTCTTC. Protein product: CASSVQARGYNEQFF.

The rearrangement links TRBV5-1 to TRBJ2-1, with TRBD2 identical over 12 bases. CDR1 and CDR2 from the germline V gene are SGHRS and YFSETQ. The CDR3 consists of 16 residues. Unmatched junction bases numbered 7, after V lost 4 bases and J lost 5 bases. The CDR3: CASSKRTSGVDNEQFF. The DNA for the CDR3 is TGCGCCAGCAGCAAAAGGACTAGCGGGGTGGACAATGAGCAGTTCTTC.

The CDR3 protein is CASSLGTTSGGAYNEQFF. DNA of the CDR3: TGTGCCAGCAGCTTGGGGACGACTAGCGGGGGGGCTTACAATGAGCAGTTCTTC. The rearrangement joins TRBV7-7 to TRBJ2-1, with 14 positions matching TRBD2. Germline-derived CDR1 and CDR2 are SSHAT and FNYEAQ (reference sequence). V lost 3 bases to trimming and J lost 4 bases; unmatched junction nucleotides: 8. CDR3 length equals 18 residues. Full variable domain (rest looked up from reference TRBV7-7 and TRBJ2-1): GAGVSQSPRYKVTKRGQDVTLRCDPISSHATLYWYQQALGQGPEFLTYFNYEAQPDKSGLPSDRFSAERPEGSISTLTIQRTEQRDSAMYRCASSLGTTSGGAYNEQFFGPGTRLTVL.

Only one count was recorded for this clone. This CDR3 is CASSWPGQGHGYTF. CDR3 bases: TGTGCCAGCAGCTGGCCGGGACAGGGGCATGGCTACACCTTC. This chain joins TRBV5-4 and TRBJ1-2, with TRBD1 matching over 10 bases. Trimming took 3 bases from V and 6 from J; bases not matched to a gene: 5. CDR1 is SGHNT, CDR2 YYREEE, per germline (reference sequence). The CDR3 extends over 14 amino acids.

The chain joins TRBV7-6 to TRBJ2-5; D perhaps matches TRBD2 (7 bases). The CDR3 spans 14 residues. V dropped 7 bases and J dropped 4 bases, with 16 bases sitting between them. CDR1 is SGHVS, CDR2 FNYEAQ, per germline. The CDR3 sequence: CASTLGGGLETQYF. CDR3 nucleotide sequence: TGTGCCAGCACCTTGGGGGGGGGCTTAGAGACCCAGTACTTC.

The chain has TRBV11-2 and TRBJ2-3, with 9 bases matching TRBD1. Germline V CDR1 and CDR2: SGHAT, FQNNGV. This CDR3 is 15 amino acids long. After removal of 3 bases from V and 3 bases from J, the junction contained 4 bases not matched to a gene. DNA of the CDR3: TGTGCCAGCAGCTTTCGGGACAGGGTTACAGATACGCAGTATTTT. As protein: CASSFRDRVTDTQYF.

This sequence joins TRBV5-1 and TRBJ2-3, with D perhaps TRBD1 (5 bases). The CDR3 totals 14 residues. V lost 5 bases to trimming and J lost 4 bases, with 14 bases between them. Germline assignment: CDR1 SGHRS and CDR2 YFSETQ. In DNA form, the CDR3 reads TGCGCCAGCAGACCCAGGGTAGAGGCAGATACGCAGTATTTT. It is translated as CASRPRVEADTQYF.

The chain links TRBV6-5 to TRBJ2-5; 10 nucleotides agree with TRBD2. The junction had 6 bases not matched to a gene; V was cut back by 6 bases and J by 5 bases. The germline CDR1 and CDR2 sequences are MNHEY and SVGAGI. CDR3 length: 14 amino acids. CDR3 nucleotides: TGTGCCAGCAGGGGAGCGGGGGGGCCGGAGACCCAGTACTTC. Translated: CASRGAGGPETQYF.

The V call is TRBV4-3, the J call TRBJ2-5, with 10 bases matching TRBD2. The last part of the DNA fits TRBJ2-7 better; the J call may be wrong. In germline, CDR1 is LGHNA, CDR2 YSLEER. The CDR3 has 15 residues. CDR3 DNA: TGCGCCAGCAGCCAAGAAGTAGCGGGAGGCTACGAGCAGTACTTC. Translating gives CASSQEVAGGYEQYF.

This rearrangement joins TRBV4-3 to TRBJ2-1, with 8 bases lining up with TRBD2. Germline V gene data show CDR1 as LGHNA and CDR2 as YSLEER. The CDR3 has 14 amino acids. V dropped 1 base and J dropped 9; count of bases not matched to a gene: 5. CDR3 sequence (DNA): TGCGCCAGCAGCCAAGCGGGAGGGCCGGGTGAGCAGTTCTTC. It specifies CASSQAGGPGEQFF.

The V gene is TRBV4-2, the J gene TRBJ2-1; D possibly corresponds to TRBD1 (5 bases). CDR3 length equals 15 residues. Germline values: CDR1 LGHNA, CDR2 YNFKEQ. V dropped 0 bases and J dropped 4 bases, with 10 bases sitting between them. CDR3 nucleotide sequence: TGTGCCAGCAGCCAAGACAAGGGGATATACAATGAGCAGTTCTTC. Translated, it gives CASSQDKGIYNEQFF.

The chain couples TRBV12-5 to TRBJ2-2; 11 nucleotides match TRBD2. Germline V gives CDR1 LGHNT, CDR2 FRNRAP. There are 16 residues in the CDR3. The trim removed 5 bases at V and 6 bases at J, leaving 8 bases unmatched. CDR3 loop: CASGNPSGRTSGELFF. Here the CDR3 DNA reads TGTGCTAGTGGTAACCCTAGCGGGAGGACGTCCGGGGAGCTGTTTTTT.

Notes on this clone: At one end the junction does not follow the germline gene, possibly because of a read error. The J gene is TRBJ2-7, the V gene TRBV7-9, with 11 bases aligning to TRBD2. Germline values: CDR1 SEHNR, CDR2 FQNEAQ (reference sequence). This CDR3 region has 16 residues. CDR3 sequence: CSSSAPLRLAGYEQYF. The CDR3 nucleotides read TGTTCCAGCAGCGCACCACTCAGACTAGCGGGATACGAGCAGTACTTC.

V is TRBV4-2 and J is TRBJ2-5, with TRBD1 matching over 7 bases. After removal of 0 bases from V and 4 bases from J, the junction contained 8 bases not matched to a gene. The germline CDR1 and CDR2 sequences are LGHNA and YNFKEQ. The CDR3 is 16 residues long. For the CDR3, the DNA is TGTGCCAGCAGCCAAGAGGGCCCAGGGGGTTCAGAGACCCAGTACTTC. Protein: CASSQEGPGGSETQYF.

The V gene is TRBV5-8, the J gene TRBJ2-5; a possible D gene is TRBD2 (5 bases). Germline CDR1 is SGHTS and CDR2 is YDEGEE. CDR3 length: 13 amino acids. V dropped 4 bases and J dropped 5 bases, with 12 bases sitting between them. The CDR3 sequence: CASSAGVGETQYF. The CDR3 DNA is TGTGCCAGCAGCGCGGGCGTCGGGGAGACCCAGTACTTC.

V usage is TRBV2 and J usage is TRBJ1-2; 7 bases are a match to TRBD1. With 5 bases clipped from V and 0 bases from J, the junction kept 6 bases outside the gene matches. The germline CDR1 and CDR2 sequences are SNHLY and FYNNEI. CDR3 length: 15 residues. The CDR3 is CASSPQGVTNYGYTF. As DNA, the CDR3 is TGTGCCAGCAGTCCCCAGGGGGTGACTAACTATGGCTACACCTTC.

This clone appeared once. The CDR3 region is CASSLWAGYYEQYF. CDR3 DNA: TGTGCCAGTAGTCTTTGGGCCGGATACTACGAGCAGTACTTC. The chain is built from TRBV19 and TRBJ2-7; D not certain. The V gene lost 5 bases and the J gene lost 3 bases, with 14 bases spanning the gap. The CDR3 extends over 14 amino acids. Germline V lookup: CDR1 LNHDA, CDR2 SQIVND (reference sequence).

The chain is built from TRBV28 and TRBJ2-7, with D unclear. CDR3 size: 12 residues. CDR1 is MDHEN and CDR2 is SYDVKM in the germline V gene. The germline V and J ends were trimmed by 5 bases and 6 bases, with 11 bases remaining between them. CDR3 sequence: CASSEYSGEQYF. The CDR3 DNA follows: TGTGCCAGCAGTGAATACTCAGGCGAGCAGTACTTC.

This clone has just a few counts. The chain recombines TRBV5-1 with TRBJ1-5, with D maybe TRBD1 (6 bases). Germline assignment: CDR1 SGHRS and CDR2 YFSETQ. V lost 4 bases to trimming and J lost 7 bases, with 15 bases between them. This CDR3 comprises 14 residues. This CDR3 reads CASSVQGSGQPQHF. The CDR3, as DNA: TGCGCCAGCAGCGTACAGGGATCTGGCCAGCCCCAGCATTTT.

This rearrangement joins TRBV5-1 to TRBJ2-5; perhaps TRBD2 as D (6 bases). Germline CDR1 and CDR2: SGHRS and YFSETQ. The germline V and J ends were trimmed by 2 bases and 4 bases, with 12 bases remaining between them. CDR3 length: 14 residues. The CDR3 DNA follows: TGCGCCAGCAGCTTAGGTGGGGGAGGAGAGACCCAGTACTTC. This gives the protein CASSLGGGGETQYF. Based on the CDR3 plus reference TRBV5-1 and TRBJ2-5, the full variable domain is KAGVTQTPRYLIKTRGQQVTLSCSPISGHRSVSWYQQTPGQGLQFLFEYFSETQRNKGNFPGRFSGRQFSNSRSEMNVSTLELGDSALYLCASSLGGGGETQYFGPGTRLLVL.

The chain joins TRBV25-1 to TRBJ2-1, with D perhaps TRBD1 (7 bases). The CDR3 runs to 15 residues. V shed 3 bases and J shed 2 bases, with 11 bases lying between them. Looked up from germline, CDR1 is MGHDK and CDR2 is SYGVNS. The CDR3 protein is CASSEEGAPYNEQFF. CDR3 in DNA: TGTGCCAGCAGTGAGGAGGGGGCCCCCTACAATGAGCAGTTCTTC.

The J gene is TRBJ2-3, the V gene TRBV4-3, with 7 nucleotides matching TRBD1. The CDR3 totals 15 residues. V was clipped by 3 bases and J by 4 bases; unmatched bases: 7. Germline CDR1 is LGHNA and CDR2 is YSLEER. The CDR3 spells CASSHQEGASDTQYF. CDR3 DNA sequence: TGCGCCAGCAGCCACCAAGAGGGGGCGTCAGATACGCAGTATTTT.

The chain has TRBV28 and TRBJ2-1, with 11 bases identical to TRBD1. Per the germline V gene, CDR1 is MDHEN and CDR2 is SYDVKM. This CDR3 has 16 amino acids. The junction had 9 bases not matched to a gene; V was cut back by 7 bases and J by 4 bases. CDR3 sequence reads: CASTLLGTGGYNEQFF. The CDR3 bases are TGTGCCAGCACCCTCCTTGGGACAGGGGGTTACAATGAGCAGTTCTTC. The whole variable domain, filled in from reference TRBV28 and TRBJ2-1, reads DVKVTQSSRYLVKRTGEKVFLECVQDMDHENMFWYRQDPGLGLRLIYFSYDVKMKEKGDIPEGYSVSREKKERFSLILESASTNQTSMYLCASTLLGTGGYNEQFFGPGTRLTVL.

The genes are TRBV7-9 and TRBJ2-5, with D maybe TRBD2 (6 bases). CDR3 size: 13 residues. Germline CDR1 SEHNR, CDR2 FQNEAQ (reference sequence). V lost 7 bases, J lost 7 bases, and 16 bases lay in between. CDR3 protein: CASIPSGEGTQYF. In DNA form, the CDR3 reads TGTGCCAGCATTCCTTCGGGAGAGGGGACCCAGTACTTC. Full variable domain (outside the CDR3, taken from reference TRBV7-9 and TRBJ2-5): DTGVSQNPRHKITKRGQNVTFRCDPISEHNRLYWYRQTLGQGPEFLTYFQNEAQLEKSRLLSDRFSAERPKGSFSTLEIQRTEQGDSAMYLCASIPSGEGTQYFGPGTRLLVL.

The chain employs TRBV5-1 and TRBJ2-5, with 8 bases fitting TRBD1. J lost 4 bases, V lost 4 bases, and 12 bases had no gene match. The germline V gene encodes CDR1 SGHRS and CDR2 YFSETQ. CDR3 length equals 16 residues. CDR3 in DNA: TGCGCCAGCAGCCCCCTTCAGGGGGCCGGGGGAGAGACCCAGTACTTC. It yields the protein CASSPLQGAGGETQYF.